One and the same sample provided the 12 T cell receptor beta chains below, sequenced in a study of cytomegalovirus exposure and HLA in healthy donors. 60 Vbeta and 13 Jbeta primers were used in PCR. The protocol was immunoSEQ multiplex PCR, while the TCRdb copy is restricted to in-frame clones and leaves out a portion. Among roughly 190,000 clones listed, roughly 73% were seen once. Material for sequencing was PBMCs. Receptors originate from a woman aged 25 to 39 in good health and CMV-seronegative.

The rearrangement uses TRBV1 and TRBJ2-7; the table's D call of TRBD2 was not tested on the DNA. TRBV1 is designated a pseudogene. The CDR3 is 15 amino acids. The CDR3 region has the DNA TGCACCAGCAGCCCGACTAGCGGGGGATCCTACGAGCAGTACTTC. Amino acid sequence: CTSSPTSGGSYEQYF.

This clone was detected once. Its ends do not fully match the called genes, so a read error is possible. This chain links TRBV7-7 with TRBJ2-2; TRBD1 aligns across 8 bases. This CDR3 spans 20 amino acids. Germline-derived CDR1 and CDR2 are SSHAT and FNYEAQ (reference sequence). This CDR3 is CASSPRRDRTYGFRTGELFF. Here the CDR3 DNA reads TGTGCTAGCAGCCCTCGAAGGGACAGGACCTACGGATTCCGCACCGGGGAGCTGTTTTTT.

V gene TRBV7-8 combines with J gene TRBJ2-1, with 14 positions matching TRBD2. With V trimmed by 1 base and J by 7 bases, 9 bases remained unmatched. Germline V lookup: CDR1 SGHVS, CDR2 FQNEAQ. The CDR3 loop spans 18 amino acids. CDR3 nucleotides: TGTGCCAGCAGCTTAGTATACACCGGGACTAGCGGGAGAAATGAGCAGTTCTTC. Amino acids: CASSLVYTGTSGRNEQFF.

The chain couples TRBV5-8 to TRBJ2-5; D is unclear. CDR3 length equals 13 residues. The germline CDR1 and CDR2 sequences are SGHTS and YDEGEE. With 2 bases removed from V and 5 bases from J, the gap between germline ends came to 10 bases. This chain's CDR3 is CASSLRGSETQYF. The CDR3 coding sequence is TGTGCCAGCAGCTTAAGAGGTTCGGAGACCCAGTACTTC. Variable domain in full (rest from reference TRBV5-8 and TRBJ2-5): EAGVTQSPTHLIKTRGQQATLRCSPISGHTSVYWYQQALGLGLQFLLWYDEGEERNRGNFPPRFSGRQFPNYSSELNVNALELEDSALYLCASSLRGSETQYFGPGTRLLVL.

The CDR3 loop is CASSLAGYSNQPQHF. Written as DNA, the CDR3 is TGCGCCAGCAGCTTGGCAGGGTATAGCAATCAGCCCCAGCATTTT. V gene TRBV5-1 combines with J gene TRBJ1-5, with D possibly TRBD1 on 5 matching bases. The length of the CDR3 is 15 residues. V was clipped by 0 bases and J by 0 bases, with 7 bases between them. Germline lookup yields CDR1 SGHRS and CDR2 YFSETQ.

This clone was seen a single time. The junction shows a germline mismatch at one end, possibly a read error. The V gene is TRBV7-9, the J gene TRBJ1-2, with 11 bases matching TRBD1. The length of the CDR3 is 14 residues. CDR1 SEHNR and CDR2 FQNEAQ come from the germline V gene (reference sequence). The CDR3 loop is CSSSRDRGGYGYTF. The CDR3 region has the DNA TGTTCCAGCAGCCGGGACAGGGGGGGCTATGGCTACACCTTC. Using reference TRBV7-9 and TRBJ1-2 for the parts outside the CDR3, the full variable domain is DTGVSQNPRHKITKRGQNVTFRCDPISEHNRLYWYRQTLGQGPEFLTYFQNEAQLEKSRLLSDRFSAERPKGSFSTLEIQRTEQGDSAMYLCSSSRDRGGYGYTFGSGTRLTVV.

This chain joins TRBV7-9 and TRBJ1-2, with a tentative D call TRBD1 (6 bases). Trimming shortened V by 6 bases and J by 5 bases, and 13 bases separated the two germline ends. This CDR3 has 13 residues. The V gene's germline CDR1 is SEHNR and CDR2 FQNEAQ (reference sequence). The CDR3 DNA sequence: TGTGCCAGCAGTACAGGGTTGGGATATGGCTACACCTTC. Protein sequence: CASSTGLGYGYTF.

The rearrangement joins TRBV13 to TRBJ2-7; 8 nucleotides match TRBD1. Trimming at V came to 0 bases and at J to 3 bases, leaving 4 bases not matched to a gene. CDR3 size: 15 residues. Germline assignment: CDR1 PRHDT and CDR2 FYEKMQ (reference sequence). Here the CDR3 reads CASSLGSGQVYEQYF. CDR3 sequence (DNA): TGTGCCAGCAGCTTAGGCTCGGGACAGGTCTACGAGCAGTACTTC.

V is TRBV29-1 and J is TRBJ2-1, with 9 positions matching TRBD2. Germline CDR1 and CDR2: SQVTM and ANQGSEA. V gave up 4 bases and J gave up 1 base; unmatched junction bases: 8. The CDR3 loop spans 16 amino acids. CDR3 bases: TGCAGCGTTGGCGGGAGTCTAGCGGGATCCTACAATGAGCAGTTCTTC. Translating it yields CSVGGSLAGSYNEQFF.

The J gene is TRBJ2-7, the V gene TRBV2; 11 nucleotides line up with TRBD1. The germline gives CDR1 SNHLY, CDR2 FYNNEI. Losses at the gene ends were 7 bases for V and 2 bases for J; bases not matched to a gene: 7. The CDR3 extends over 15 amino acids. CDR3 protein: CASKSDRGHPYEQYF. For the CDR3, the DNA is TGTGCCAGCAAATCGGACAGGGGGCACCCCTACGAGCAGTACTTC.

The chain uses TRBV2 and TRBJ1-4, with 7 bases lining up with TRBD1. After removal of 11 bases from V and 3 bases from J, the junction contained 12 bases not matched to a gene. The V gene's germline CDR1 is SNHLY and CDR2 FYNNEI. The CDR3 extends over 15 amino acids. CDR3 amino acids: CASQAWTGPNEKLFF. DNA for the CDR3: TGTGCCTCCCAGGCGTGGACAGGACCTAATGAAAAACTGTTTTTT.

The rearrangement joins TRBV7-9 to TRBJ1-1; D is unresolved. Germline V gives CDR1 SEHNR, CDR2 FQNEAQ (reference sequence). The CDR3 length is 14 residues. Trimming pared 3 bases from V and 3 bases from J, leaving 11 bases between. The CDR3 sequence: CASSFRGLDTEAFF. CDR3 nucleotide sequence: TGTGCCAGCAGCTTTCGGGGTTTGGACACTGAAGCTTTCTTT.